This T cell receptor (beta chain) is from a study of blood T cell repertoires in COVID-19. Looking at the study overall: There were acute and convalescent COVID-19 samples, and they came from the United States, Italy and Spain. PBMCs, B-cell-depleted T cells, or T cells were the source of the cDNA or gDNA that made up the material.

Original processing notes: Researchers report that nucleated cell counts were estimated from reference gene primer amplification. Assay: immunoSEQ multiplex PCR; the TCRdb copy retains only in-frame clones and omits some. V, J and clone size are those of that table, while D and trimming were read from the DNA. Here the sample spans 150,000 to 200,000 clones, about 89% being singletons. Those enrolled, adults aged roughly 18 to 100 years, came from some 23 US areas. Germline CDR1 is SGHTA and CDR2 is FQGTGA. There are 13 residues in the CDR3. The V end was cut by 2 bases, the J end by 4 bases, with 8 bases between.

The V call is TRBV7-3, the J call TRBJ2-5; D is possibly TRBD2 (6 bases). Sequenced sample: PBMCs or T cells enriched from blood (not recorded which). This TCR came from a woman under 30 who had recovered from COVID-19. The DNA for the CDR3 is TGTGCCAGCAGCTTAGACGGGGGAGAGACCCAGTACTTC. This encodes CASSLDGGETQYF.